These 17 T cell receptor beta chains originate from one sample sequenced in a study of T cell repertoires in cytomegalovirus infection. TCRdb analysed the reads with MiXCR anew, one entry per CDR3 protein. The sample shows 200,000 to 300,000 distinct CDR3 sequences, around 9% of them seen only once. The source material was PBMCs. All receptors derive from a human donor in good health (CMV status not recorded). Some clones in this sample may be carry-over from other donors' samples.

The CDR3 DNA is TGTGCCAGCAGCTTTCACCCTAGCGGGATCCGCACAGATACGCAGTATTTT. Its translation is CASSFHPSGIRTDTQYF. The V call is TRBV7-2, the J call TRBJ2-3; 9 bases are a match to TRBD2. V shed 3 bases, J shed 1 base, and the junction held 8 bases outside the gene matches. Germline V gene data show CDR1 as SGHTA and CDR2 as FQGNSA. This CDR3 comprises 17 residues.

This clonotype has a count of ten or more. The J gene is TRBJ2-6, the V gene TRBV6-2 or TRBV6-3; perhaps TRBD1 as D (5 bases). Trimming removed 4 bases at V and 0 bases at J, with 7 bases between. The germline CDR1 and CDR2 sequences are MNHEY and SVGEGT. The CDR3 is 15 residues long. CDR3 bases: TGTGCCAGCAGTTTCCAGGGCTCTGGGGCCAACGTCCTGACTTTC. As protein: CASSFQGSGANVLTF.

This clonotype was recorded at least ten times. The rearrangement links TRBV20-1 to TRBJ1-3; D is unclear. This CDR3 is built from 14 residues. V shed 7 bases and J shed 0 bases, with 13 bases lying between them. Germline V gene sequence: CDR1 DFQATT, CDR2 SNEGSKA (reference sequence). This CDR3 reads CSGIGSASGNTIYF. The DNA of the CDR3 is TGCAGTGGAATCGGGTCGGCCTCTGGAAACACCATATATTTT.

The rearrangement joins TRBV30 to TRBJ2-5, with D maybe TRBD1 (5 bases). Germline CDR1 is GTSNPN and CDR2 is SVGIG (reference sequence). V lost 0 bases and J 4 bases, leaving 21 bases between the germline ends. The CDR3 runs to 17 residues. The CDR3 reads CAWSVLLTGLGGETQYF. CDR3 in DNA: TGTGCCTGGAGTGTACTTCTTACAGGTTTGGGCGGAGAGACCCAGTACTTC.

The V and J genes are TRBV7-4 and TRBJ2-3; the match to TRBD2 covers 11 bases. This CDR3 region has 15 residues. Unmatched junction bases numbered 7, after V lost 9 bases and J lost 2 bases. The germline gives CDR1 SGHVT, CDR2 SQSDAQ. The CDR3 nucleotides read TGTGCCAGAAATCAGACTAGCGGGATCACAGATACGCAGTATTTT. Encoded protein: CARNQTSGITDTQYF. Full variable domain (rest looked up from reference TRBV7-4 and TRBJ2-3): GAGVSQSPRYKVAKRGRDVALRCDSISGHVTLYWYRQTLGQGSEVLTYSQSDAQRDKSGRPSGRFSAERPERSVSTLKIQRTEQGDSAVYLCARNQTSGITDTQYFGPGTRLTVL.

This clonotype was observed a handful of times. The V and J genes are TRBV7-7 and TRBJ2-3, with D possibly called TRBD1 or TRBD2 (7 bases each). This CDR3 spans 15 amino acids. CDR1 and CDR2 from the germline V gene are SSHAT and FNYEAQ (reference sequence). The V gene lost 5 bases and the J gene lost 4 bases, with 16 bases spanning the gap. The CDR3 sequence: CASSPSGGGSDTQYF. CDR3 nucleotides: TGTGCCAGCAGCCCGTCAGGGGGGGGTTCAGATACGCAGTATTTT.

This clonotype was counted ten times or more. The chain couples TRBV11-2 to TRBJ2-1; D unresolved. The CDR3 spans 15 residues. Trimming pared 6 bases from V and 4 bases from J, leaving 16 bases between. Germline CDR1 and CDR2: SGHAT and FQNNGV. CDR3 protein: CASSSPGPLYNEQFF. In DNA, the CDR3 is TGTGCCAGCAGTTCCCCCGGGCCGCTTTACAATGAGCAGTTCTTC.

The sample holds a few counts of this clonotype. The V and J genes are TRBV7-2 and TRBJ2-3; D may be TRBD1 or TRBD2 (6 bases each). The germline gives CDR1 SGHTA, CDR2 FQGNSA. Deletions cut 7 bases from V and 6 bases from J, with 14 bases between. The CDR3 contains 13 residues. Here the CDR3 reads CASTSGGRDTQYF. The DNA of the CDR3 is TGTGCCAGCACGAGTGGGGGGCGGGATACGCAGTATTTT.

This clonotype is a singleton in its sample. V and J are TRBV6-2 or TRBV6-3 and TRBJ2-7, with D unclear. In germline, CDR1 is MNHEY, CDR2 SVGEGT. This CDR3 spans 14 amino acids. The V end lost 8 bases, the J end lost 0 bases, and 14 bases lay between the germline ends. The CDR3 region has the DNA TGTGCCAGCGCTCCAGCACCCCGCTCCTACGAGCAGTACTTC. It specifies CASAPAPRSYEQYF.

In this sample, this clonotype turned up many times. J is TRBJ2-4 and V is TRBV7-2; D might be TRBD1 (5 bases). With 1 base removed from V and 8 bases from J, the gap between germline ends came to 15 bases. The CDR3 contains 15 residues. CDR1 and CDR2 (germline): SGHTA, FQGNSA. CDR3 nucleotides: TGTGCCAGCAGCTTAGAGGGGCTCCCGGTGGACATTCAGTACTTC. Translated, it gives CASSLEGLPVDIQYF.

This clonotype was counted ten times or more. The V gene is TRBV7-2, the J gene TRBJ1-3; D not certain. Germline assignment: CDR1 SGHTA and CDR2 FQGNSA. CDR3 length equals 17 residues. V shed 0 bases and J shed 3 bases, with 15 bases lying between them. The CDR3 protein is CASSLAVTARRGNTIYF. The CDR3 nucleotides read TGTGCCAGCAGCTTAGCGGTAACGGCGAGACGTGGAAACACCATATATTTT.

The chain recombines TRBV7-2 with TRBJ2-3; D is unresolved. This CDR3 is 12 amino acids long. With 10 bases removed from V and 2 bases from J, the gap between germline ends came to 10 bases. CDR1 is SGHTA and CDR2 is FQGNSA in the germline V gene. This CDR3 reads CATPGPTDTQYF. CDR3 in DNA: TGTGCCACCCCCGGGCCCACAGATACGCAGTATTTT.

V is TRBV3-1 and J is TRBJ1-1; D is possibly TRBD1 (5 bases). The CDR3 is 14 residues long. Germline V CDR1 and CDR2: LGHDT, YNNKEL (reference sequence). Trimming shortened V by 1 base and J by 3 bases, and 9 bases separated the two germline ends. The CDR3 reads CASSQGTSHTEAFF. The CDR3 DNA follows: TGTGCCAGCAGCCAAGGGACATCACACACTGAAGCTTTCTTT.

The table lists this clonotype with many counts. The chain employs TRBV12-3 or TRBV12-4 and TRBJ2-7, with 9 bases identical to TRBD2. With 8 bases clipped from V and 3 bases from J, the junction kept 2 bases outside the gene matches. The CDR3 totals 12 residues. CDR3 DNA: TGTGCCAGCGTAGCGGGAGACTACGAGCAGTACTTC. Protein product: CASVAGDYEQYF.

The rearrangement links TRBV14 to TRBJ2-3; D may be TRBD2 (6 bases). The CDR3 runs 14 residues. Germline-derived CDR1 and CDR2 are SGHDN and FVKESK. The V end lost 3 bases, the J end lost 5 bases, and 12 bases lay between the germline ends. The CDR3 nucleotides read TGTGCCAGCAGCCATCTTCTAGCGAAAGATACGCAGTATTTT. This sequence encodes CASSHLLAKDTQYF.

This clonotype was recorded at least ten times. The chain recombines TRBV12-3 or TRBV12-4 with TRBJ1-2; TRBD1 might be the D (5 bases). V shed 6 bases and J shed 3 bases, with 11 bases lying between them. The CDR3 contains 13 residues. The DNA for the CDR3 is TGTGCCAGCAGCCCGCAGGGTGACTATGGCTACACCTTC. Residues: CASSPQGDYGYTF.

This clonotype was observed many times. CDR3 in DNA: TGTGCCAGCAGTTTAGGTGGGACAGGGAAAAACATTCAGTACTTC. It encodes CASSLGGTGKNIQYF. This sequence joins TRBV28 and TRBJ2-4; TRBD1 matches 9 bases. Germline CDR1 and CDR2: MDHEN and SYDVKM. The CDR3 totals 15 residues. V lost 2 bases and J lost 4; bases outside the gene matches: 3.